The rows below give T cell receptor beta chains drawn from one sample of a study of blood T cell repertoires in COVID-19. Profiling relied on immunoSEQ multiplex PCR, and the TCRdb table lists in-frame clones only, not all of them. The repertoire has under 200,000 clones, around 77% of them found once; the top ten carry 6.5%. Material: peripheral blood. The receptors originated from a man in his 70s with active or convalescent COVID-19. CDR3s include the opening cysteine and the closing phenylalanine or tryptophan. A D gene is named only where the DNA matches it firmly. The size entry is marked missing in some rows and otherwise reads once, few, many or a size class.

D	size	J	V	DNA	CDR3
-	-	TRBJ1-4	TRBV4-3	TGCGCCAGCAGCCAAGAGGGCAGCCGGTGGGAACTGTTTTTT	CASSQEGSRWELFF
-	-	TRBJ2-1	TRBV12-5	TGTGCTAGTGGTTTAACCGGGTCCCGCAATGAGCAGTTCTTC	CASGLTGSRNEQFF
-	few	TRBJ2-7	TRBV6-2/TRBV6-3	TGTGCCAGCAGCGGGGGGAGGGGGGACGACGAGCAGTACTTC	CASSGGRGDDEQYF
-	-	TRBJ1-2	TRBV3-1/TRBV3-2	TGTGCCAGCAGCCAAGGGGACATCTATGGCTACACCTTC	CASSQGDIYGYTF
-	-	TRBJ1-1	TRBV5-4	TGTGCCAGCAGCTCGCAGGGGTTTGAAGCTTTCTTT	CASSSQGFEAFF
TRBD1	-	TRBJ2-5	TRBV5-5	TGTGCCAGCAGCTTGGAGGGGGCAGAGACCCAGTACTTC	CASSLEGAETQYF
-	-	TRBJ2-1	TRBV10-1	TGCGCCAGCAGTGACTCCTTTAGAACCGGCTCCTACAATGAGCAGTTCTTC	CASSDSFRTGSYNEQFF
-	few	TRBJ1-4	TRBV2	TGTGCCAGCAGTCCGGGGTTGGAAAAACTGTTTTTT	CASSPGLEKLFF
TRBD2	-	TRBJ2-1	TRBV29-1	TGCAGCGTTGAAGTGTTTAGCGGGAGGGCCCTCAATGAGCAGTTCTTC	CSVEVFSGRALNEQFF
TRBD1	-	TRBJ2-5	TRBV4-2	TGTGCCAGCACCTCCGGAGGGACAGGCGGGGAGACCCAGTACTTC	CASTSGGTGGETQYF
TRBD2	-	TRBJ2-1	TRBV9	TGTGCCAGCAAGAGTACGGGACTAGCGGGAGGGCCGATGAATGAGCAGTTCTTC	CASKSTGLAGGPMNEQFF
TRBD1	-	TRBJ2-5	TRBV5-6	TGTGCCAGCAGCTTACAGGGGATCCAAGAGACCCAGTACTTC	CASSLQGIQETQYF
-	-	TRBJ2-1	TRBV5-6	TGTGCCAGCAGCACTAGGACAGAGAAGTTCTTC	CASSTRTEKFF
TRBD2	-	TRBJ2-5	TRBV5-1	TGCGCCAGCCTAGGACTAGCGGGAGGGGGCGAGACCCAGTACTTC	CASLGLAGGGETQYF
-	-	TRBJ2-6	TRBV11-2	TGTGCCAGCAGCGTCGGGGATTACTCTGGGGCCAACGTCCTGACTTTC	CASSVGDYSGANVLTF
-	few	TRBJ2-1	TRBV7-9	TGTGCCAGCAGCTTAGCCAATAGAGTGAATGAGCAGTTCTTC	CASSLANRVNEQFF
TRBD1	many	TRBJ1-2	TRBV29-1	TGCAGCGTAGGCAGGGACAGGGGGCCCAACTATGGCTACACCTTC	CSVGRDRGPNYGYTF
-	-	TRBJ1-5	TRBV6-5	TGTGCCAGCAGCCTCGACTATAGCAATCAGCCCCAGCATTTT	CASSLDYSNQPQHF
-	-	TRBJ1-2	TRBV6-5	TGTGCCAGCAGTTACAGGGAGGGGACTTATGGCTACACCTTC	CASSYREGTYGYTF
-	-	TRBJ1-5	TRBV6-2/TRBV6-3	TGTGCCAGCAGCAGAGGACAGTCCGCTGGTGATCAGCCCCAGCATTTT	CASSRGQSAGDQPQHF
-	-	TRBJ1-6	TRBV12-3/TRBV12-4	TGTGCCAGCAGCGCGGGCCCTTATTCACCCCTCCACTTT	CASSAGPYSPLHF
-	-	TRBJ1-3	TRBV5-1	TGCGCCAGCAGCTTGGGGGCAGGGGCGAGTGGAAACACCATATATTTT	CASSLGAGASGNTIYF
-	-	TRBJ2-3	TRBV7-2	TGTGCCAGCAGCCCCGTCTTGAGTAAAGATACGCAGTATTTT	CASSPVLSKDTQYF
TRBD1	once	TRBJ1-2	TRBV27	TGTGCCAGCAGTTTTTCAGGGGGCCATGGCTACACCTTC	CASSFSGGHGYTF
TRBD2	-	TRBJ2-1	TRBV14	TGTGCCAGCAGCCAAGATCTCCGGGACTACAACAATGAGCAGTTCTTC	CASSQDLRDYNNEQFF
-	few	TRBJ1-1	TRBV5-4	TGTGCCAGCAGCGTTTTCCGGGGGGAGGGGACTGAAGCTTTCTTT	CASSVFRGEGTEAFF
-	-	TRBJ1-2	TRBV7-9	TGTGCCAGCAGCACCCCGGCGGGTGATGGCTACACCTTC	CASSTPAGDGYTF
-	few	TRBJ2-3	TRBV6-1	TGTGCCAGCAGTGAAGTAGGGGGTGCGGCAGATACGCAGTATTTT	CASSEVGGAADTQYF
-	-	TRBJ1-2	TRBV6-5	TGTGCCAGCAGCCCCGGGGGTGGTAACTATGGCTACACCTTC	CASSPGGGNYGYTF
TRBD2	-	TRBJ2-1	TRBV4-1	TGCGCCAGCAGCCCCACTAGCGGGACTTACAATGAGCAGTTCTTC	CASSPTSGTYNEQFF
-	-	TRBJ2-5	TRBV18	TGTGCCAGCTCATCAGACAGAGCGACGCAGACCCAGTACTTC	CASSSDRATQTQYF
TRBD2	-	TRBJ2-1	TRBV3-1/TRBV3-2	TGTGCCAGCAGCCAAGAGGCTAGCGGGAGCAAGCAGTTCTTC	CASSQEASGSKQFF
-	-	TRBJ1-1	TRBV3-1/TRBV3-2	TGTGCCAGCGGGTCCACAGTTAACACTGAAGCTTTCTTT	CASGSTVNTEAFF
TRBD1	-	TRBJ1-6	TRBV5-1	TGCGCCAGCAGCTTGGTACCGGGACAGACTAATTCACCCCTCCACTTT	CASSLVPGQTNSPLHF
-	-	TRBJ1-4	TRBV6-6	TGTGCCAGCAGCCCCTCAGGCCAGAATGAAAAACTGTTTTTT	CASSPSGQNEKLFF
TRBD2	-	TRBJ2-4	TRBV28	TGTGCCAGCCGGGGGGGATCGGACAAAAACATTCAGTACTTC	CASRGGSDKNIQYF
TRBD2	once	TRBJ2-1	TRBV27	TGTGCCAGCAGCCGTCTCCCGGGGGGGGGCAATAATGAGCAGTTCTTC	CASSRLPGGGNNEQFF
-	-	TRBJ2-7	TRBV6-5	TGTGCCAGCAGTTCAGGCCTCGGCTACGAGCAGTACTTC	CASSSGLGYEQYF
TRBD1	-	TRBJ1-6	TRBV6-5	TGTGCCAGCAGTTACGGGACAGGGGGCGGATCACCCCTCCACTTT	CASSYGTGGGSPLHF
-	-	TRBJ1-1	TRBV7-2	TGTGCCAGCAGCTTAATCCGGAACACTGAAGCTTTCTTT	CASSLIRNTEAFF
-	-	TRBJ1-4	TRBV5-1	TGCGCCAGCAGCTTGAACGACATTAGTGAAAAACTGTTTTTT	CASSLNDISEKLFF
TRBD2	-	TRBJ2-3	TRBV7-3	TGTGCCAGCAGCGACCGACTAGCGGGAACAGATACGCAGTATTTT	CASSDRLAGTDTQYF
-	-	TRBJ1-1	TRBV6-6	TGTGCCAGCAGCGGAGGGGCCGCGACGGCTTTCTTT	CASSGGAATAFF
TRBD2	few	TRBJ2-3	TRBV9	TGTGCCAGCAGCGTAGAAGGTAGCGGGGGGTACTCAGATACGCAGTATTTT	CASSVEGSGGYSDTQYF
-	-	TRBJ1-1	TRBV20-1	TGCAGTGCCGGGAAGACTGAAGCTTTCTTT	CSAGKTEAFF
-	-	TRBJ1-3	TRBV11-2	TGTGCCAGCAGCACCGGGACACTTGGAAACACCATATATTTT	CASSTGTLGNTIYF
TRBD1	-	TRBJ2-5	TRBV7-7	TGTGCCAGCAGCACTGGACAGGGCGGTCAAGAGACCCAGTACTTC	CASSTGQGGQETQYF
-	-	TRBJ1-2	TRBV29-1	TGCAGCGTTGAAGGGCCAGCTAACTATGGCTACACCTTC	CSVEGPANYGYTF
TRBD2	few	TRBJ2-3	TRBV7-2	TGTGCCAGCAGCCAGAGCTCTGGCGGGGGAGATACGCAGTATTTT	CASSQSSGGGDTQYF
TRBD1	-	TRBJ1-4	TRBV9	TGTGCCAGCAGTAGGGACAGCTTCAATGAAAAACTGTTTTTT	CASSRDSFNEKLFF
-	-	TRBJ2-3	TRBV3-1/TRBV3-2	TGTGCCAGCAGCCAAGTAACTAGAGCGCAGTATTTT	CASSQVTRAQYF
-	-	TRBJ1-3	TRBV7-9	TGTGCCAGCAGCTATGAGGGAGGGATAAACACCATATATTTT	CASSYEGGINTIYF
TRBD2	-	TRBJ2-7	TRBV7-3	TGTGCCAGCAGCTTACGGCGGGAGGGCCATCTCGGCGAGCAGTACTTC	CASSLRREGHLGEQYF
-	-	TRBJ1-5	TRBV14	TGTGCCAGCAGCCAAGATCTAGGTCAGCCCCAGCATTTT	CASSQDLGQPQHF
-	-	TRBJ2-3	TRBV5-1	TGCGCCAGCAGCCGTACTAGCACAGATACGCAGTATTTT	CASSRTSTDTQYF
-	-	TRBJ2-3	TRBV7-2	TGTGCCAGCAGCTCGGGGGACTCCAGGGATACGCAGTATTTT	CASSSGDSRDTQYF